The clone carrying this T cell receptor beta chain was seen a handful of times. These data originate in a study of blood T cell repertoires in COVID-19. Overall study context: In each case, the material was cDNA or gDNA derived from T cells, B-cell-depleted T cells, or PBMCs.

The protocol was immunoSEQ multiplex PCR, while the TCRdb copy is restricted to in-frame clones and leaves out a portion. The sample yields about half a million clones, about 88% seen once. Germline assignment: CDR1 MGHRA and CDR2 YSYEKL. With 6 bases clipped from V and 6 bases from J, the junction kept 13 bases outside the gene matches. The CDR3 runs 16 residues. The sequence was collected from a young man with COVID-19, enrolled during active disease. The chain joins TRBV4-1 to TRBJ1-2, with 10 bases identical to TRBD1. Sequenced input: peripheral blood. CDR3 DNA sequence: TGCGCCAGCAGTTCCCCTTTTGGGACAGGGGTGAATGGCTACACCTTC. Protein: CASSSPFGTGVNGYTF.